The source of this T cell receptor beta chain is a study of T cells after yellow fever vaccination. Broader study findings: Weaker overall, the secondary response nonetheless peaked faster (day 5 versus 15).

With regard to this clonotype: Its cognate antigen is unknown.

Germline V CDR1 and CDR2: SGHRS, YFSETQ. The CDR3 runs to 14 residues. Trimming removed 5 bases from V and 0 bases from J; junction bases left unmatched: 1. Via MiXCR, TCRdb re-called the 5' RACE reads, giving one row per CDR3 protein. This sample has approximately 260,000 distinct CDR3 sequences, with roughly 13% found just once. This specimen was CD4+ T cells sorted from PBMCs, taken 45 days after the yellow fever booster vaccination. This receptor was identified in a man aged 25 to 45 who received the YFV17D yellow fever vaccine. This chain links TRBV5-1 with TRBJ2-1; 8 bases agree with TRBD2. The CDR3 nucleotides read TGCGCCAGCAGTAGCGGGATCTCCTACAATGAGCAGTTCTTC. Protein sequence: CASSSGISYNEQFF. The full variable domain, with the rest looked up from reference TRBV5-1 and TRBJ2-1, is KAGVTQTPRYLIKTRGQQVTLSCSPISGHRSVSWYQQTPGQGLQFLFEYFSETQRNKGNFPGRFSGRQFSNSRSEMNVSTLELGDSALYLCASSSGISYNEQFFGPGTRLTVL.